Listed here are 18 T cell receptor beta chains from one sample, sequenced in a study of identical twins. TCRdb re-analysed the 5' RACE reads in MiXCR, keeping a single row per CDR3 protein. The sample has 650,000 to 750,000 distinct CDR3 sequences; over 20% are singletons. The sample also formed part of further work on T cells expressing NK-cell markers.

Sequenced: PBMCs. Receptor source: a woman between 18 and 29 years old in good health.

The chain recombines TRBV5-6 with TRBJ2-1, with D perhaps being TRBD1 or TRBD2 (5 bases each). The CDR3 runs 15 residues. Germline V gives CDR1 SGHDT, CDR2 YYEEEE. V was shortened by 2 bases and J by 9 bases, with 18 bases between the two germline ends. The CDR3 bases are TGTGCCAGCAGCTTCGGTGGGCAGGGAGAGGTTGAGCAGTTCTTC. Translating gives CASSFGGQGEVEQFF.

The chain combines TRBV5-5 with TRBJ2-5, with D hard to call. V lost 0 bases, J lost 5 bases, and 8 bases lay in between. Per the germline V gene, CDR1 is SGHKS and CDR2 is YYEKEE (reference sequence). The CDR3 has 13 amino acids. This CDR3 reads CASSLAPLETQYF. The CDR3, as DNA: TGTGCCAGCAGCTTGGCTCCCCTGGAGACCCAGTACTTC.

This chain uses TRBV12-3 or TRBV12-4 with TRBJ1-2; possible D gene TRBD1, 5 bases. V shed 5 bases and J shed 4 bases, with 11 bases lying between them. The CDR3 is made up of 13 amino acids. In DNA, the CDR3 is TGTGCCAGCAGTCAAAACGGGGGCTATGGCTACACCTTC. It specifies CASSQNGGYGYTF.

This chain joins TRBV5-1 and TRBJ1-1; D not resolved. V lost 3 bases to trimming and J lost 0 bases, with 12 bases between them. The germline CDR1 and CDR2 sequences are SGHRS and YFSETQ. The length of the CDR3 is 15 residues. DNA for the CDR3: TGCGCCAGCAGCTCTAGTCGCAACCTGAACACTGAAGCTTTCTTT. Residues: CASSSSRNLNTEAFF.

This clonotype was seen ten or more times. This chain links TRBV12-3 or TRBV12-4 with TRBJ2-7; the D gene could be TRBD1 or TRBD2 (6 bases each). CDR3 size: 13 residues. V lost 6 bases to trimming and J lost 2 bases, with 11 bases between them. Written as DNA, the CDR3 is TGTGCCAGCAGCCCAAGGGGGGCCTACGAGCAGTACTTC. Translating it yields CASSPRGAYEQYF.

The chain combines TRBV7-2 with TRBJ2-2; 8 bases are shared with TRBD2. CDR3 length equals 15 residues. With 3 bases clipped from V and 5 bases from J, the junction kept 5 bases outside the gene matches. The germline V gene encodes CDR1 SGHTA and CDR2 FQGNSA. CDR3: CASSLTSVPTGELFF. CDR3 DNA: TGTGCCAGCAGCTTGACTAGCGTGCCTACCGGGGAGCTGTTTTTT.

This clonotype occurred a few times. V is TRBV7-2 and J is TRBJ1-2, with TRBD1 identical over 7 bases. CDR3 length: 15 amino acids. V lost 5 bases to trimming and J lost 3 bases; unmatched junction nucleotides: 9. Germline V gene sequence: CDR1 SGHTA, CDR2 FQGNSA. The CDR3 coding sequence is TGTGCCAGCAGCCACAGGACAGGAGGGGACTATGGCTACACCTTC. It is translated as CASSHRTGGDYGYTF.

The chain couples TRBV20-1 to TRBJ2-7; TRBD2 matches 15 bases. The V gene's germline CDR1 is DFQATT and CDR2 SNEGSKA (reference sequence). The CDR3 runs to 15 residues. V was clipped by 0 bases and J by 4 bases; unmatched bases: 1. In nucleotides, the CDR3 is TGCAGTGCTAGAGACGGGACTAGCGGGAGGTACGAGCAGTACTTC. It translates to CSARDGTSGRYEQYF.

This rearrangement joins TRBV6-1 to TRBJ2-7; a possible D gene is TRBD2 (7 bases). V gave up 4 bases and J gave up 5 bases, with 18 bases separating them. The germline V gene has CDR1 MNHNS and CDR2 SASEGT. CDR3 length: 15 amino acids. In DNA form, the CDR3 reads TGTGCCAGCAGTGCGGTAAAGGGGGGGGAGGACGAGCAGTACTTC. Protein sequence: CASSAVKGGEDEQYF.

This clonotype appeared many times. This CDR3 reads CASSRTSGGDNEQFF. CDR3 bases: TGTGCCAGCAGTCGGACTAGCGGGGGGGATAATGAGCAGTTCTTC. V and J are TRBV12-3 or TRBV12-4 and TRBJ2-1; 15 nucleotides align to TRBD2. V shed 5 bases, J shed 7 bases, and the junction held 3 bases outside the gene matches. This CDR3 spans 15 amino acids.

The chain combines TRBV6-5 with TRBJ2-2; D not resolved. CDR3 size: 16 residues. With 2 bases removed from V and 5 bases from J, the gap between germline ends came to 15 bases. CDR1 and CDR2 from the germline V gene are MNHEY and SVGAGI. The CDR3 reads CASSYPTVVGTGELFF. Written as DNA, the CDR3 is TGTGCCAGCAGTTACCCGACCGTCGTGGGGACCGGGGAGCTGTTTTTT.

The chain uses TRBV6-5 and TRBJ2-2; 9 positions agree with TRBD2. V gave up 5 bases and J gave up 5 bases; unmatched junction bases: 3. The CDR3 extends over 14 amino acids. CDR1 MNHEY and CDR2 SVGAGI come from the germline V gene. CDR3 sequence reads: CASSVLAGTGELFF. The CDR3 nucleotides are TGTGCCAGCAGTGTACTAGCGGGTACCGGGGAGCTGTTTTTT.

This clonotype was seen many times. The rearrangement links TRBV5-5 to TRBJ2-3; D not resolved. The length of the CDR3 is 15 residues. Per the germline V gene, CDR1 is SGHKS and CDR2 is YYEKEE (reference sequence). V gave up 3 bases and J gave up 4 bases, with 15 bases separating them. The CDR3 region is CASSSRPLKADTQYF. CDR3 nucleotide sequence: TGTGCCAGCAGCTCTAGACCGTTGAAGGCAGATACGCAGTATTTT.

This CDR3 reads CASSYRGLAGETQYF. CDR3 in DNA: TGTGCCAGCAGTTACAGGGGGCTAGCAGGGGAGACCCAGTACTTC. The gene calls are TRBV6-5 and TRBJ2-5, with 7 nucleotides matching TRBD1. The V segment lost 2 bases and the J segment 5 bases; nucleotides outside the gene matches: 8. The CDR3 has 15 residues. CDR1 MNHEY and CDR2 SVGAGI come from the germline V gene.

This clonotype was counted a few times. The V call is TRBV20-1, the J call TRBJ2-7; 10 bases match TRBD1. Trimming at V came to 0 bases and at J to 5 bases, leaving 7 bases not matched to a gene. The CDR3 sequence is 15 residues long. Looked up from germline, CDR1 is DFQATT and CDR2 is SNEGSKA (reference sequence). CDR3 DNA: TGCAGTGCTAGAGATTTGGGACAGGGGAGTCACGAGCAGTACTTC. Translated, it gives CSARDLGQGSHEQYF.

This clonotype occurred many times. J is TRBJ2-5 and V is TRBV29-1, with 9 bases fitting TRBD2. V trimming: 8 bases; J trimming: 4 bases; junction bases outside the gene matches: 8. The CDR3 has 13 amino acids. Looked up from germline, CDR1 is SQVTM and CDR2 is ANQGSEA. The CDR3 loop is CSQAGGSRETQYF. The CDR3 DNA follows: TGCAGCCAAGCGGGAGGATCGCGAGAGACCCAGTACTTC.

This clonotype occurred many times. J is TRBJ2-3 and V is TRBV24-1; 10 nucleotides agree with TRBD2. Germline CDR1 KGHDR, CDR2 SFDVKD. V lost 12 bases to trimming and J lost 5 bases; unmatched junction nucleotides: 16. The CDR3 length is 16 residues. CDR3 protein: CASHPTSGKDGDTQYF. DNA for the CDR3: TGTGCCTCGCATCCCACTAGCGGGAAAGACGGAGATACGCAGTATTTT.

The chain joins TRBV7-9 to TRBJ2-5; D unclear. Trimming took off 6 bases at V and 5 bases at J, with 10 bases between the two ends. The germline V gene encodes CDR1 SEHNR and CDR2 FQNEAQ (reference sequence). The CDR3 length is 12 residues. The CDR3 bases are TGTGCCAGCAGACGCTTCGTTGAGACCCAGTACTTC. It is translated as CASRRFVETQYF.